The 9 T cell receptor beta chains listed next were all sequenced from one sample in a study of blood T cell repertoires in COVID-19. Sequencing was performed with immunoSEQ multiplex PCR; in TCRdb, only in-frame clones are kept and a portion is missing. The sample holds 410,000 or so clones; 75% to 90% are singletons and the top ten take around 1.5%. The sequenced sample was peripheral blood. These receptors originate from a woman aged 35 to 49 with COVID-19, enrolled during active disease.

The chain recombines TRBV5-1 with TRBJ2-2; D possibly corresponds to TRBD1 (6 bases). This CDR3 region has 15 residues. Germline CDR1 and CDR2: SGHRS and YFSETQ. Deletions cut 7 bases from V and 2 bases from J, with 15 bases between. CDR3 in amino acids: CASGVGTSNTGELFF. The CDR3 DNA is TGCGCCAGCGGGGTGGGGACATCTAACACCGGGGAGCTGTTTTTT.

V usage is TRBV29-1 and J usage is TRBJ2-7; tentatively, D is TRBD2 (7 bases). Trimming shortened V by 7 bases and J by 0 bases, and 19 bases separated the two germline ends. This CDR3 has 15 residues. Germline lookup yields CDR1 SQVTM and CDR2 ANQGSEA. Written as DNA, the CDR3 is TGCAGCGCGTTAGGGGGGGTCTTCGGCTCCTACGAGCAGTACTTC. Encoded protein: CSALGGVFGSYEQYF.

The chain couples TRBV6-5 to TRBJ2-7; D not certain. Germline V gene data show CDR1 as MNHEY and CDR2 as SVGAGI. The CDR3 runs 13 residues. V was pared by 6 bases and J by 5 bases, with 14 bases between. The CDR3 coding sequence is TGTGCCAGCAGATCGGTCCAGGCGAACGAGCAGTACTTC. Translated, it gives CASRSVQANEQYF.

The V and J genes are TRBV5-4 and TRBJ2-2; 12 bases match TRBD2. This CDR3 has 15 amino acids. With 7 bases clipped from V and 1 base from J, the junction kept 2 bases outside the gene matches. Germline V CDR1 and CDR2: SGHNT, YYREEE (reference sequence). The CDR3 DNA is TGTGCCAGCGGGACTAGCGGGTTGAACACCGGGGAGCTGTTTTTT. The encoded protein is CASGTSGLNTGELFF.

CDR3 amino acids: CSVGSGVVGELFF. Written as DNA, the CDR3 is TGCAGCGTTGGTTCGGGAGTGGTCGGGGAGCTGTTTTTT. The J gene is TRBJ2-2, the V gene TRBV29-1, with D perhaps matching TRBD2 (6 bases). The germline V and J ends were trimmed by 4 bases and 7 bases, with 13 bases remaining between them. The CDR3 contains 13 residues. Germline lookup yields CDR1 SQVTM and CDR2 ANQGSEA.

A note on this clone: This clone may be a read error of a much larger clone one base away. DNA of the CDR3: TGTGCCAGCAGTCGGACAGGGACCTACGAGCAGTACTTC. It specifies CASSRTGTYEQYF. This chain uses TRBV27 with TRBJ2-7; 8 bases fit TRBD1. The germline V gene encodes CDR1 MNHEY and CDR2 SMNVEV (reference sequence). CDR3 length: 13 residues. Losses at the gene ends were 5 bases for V and 2 bases for J; bases not matched to a gene: 2.

This clone was recorded once. The chain couples TRBV28 to TRBJ1-5, with D uncertain. This CDR3 has 13 residues. V gave up 3 bases and J gave up 6 bases, with 9 bases separating them. The V gene's germline CDR1 is MDHEN and CDR2 SYDVKM. CDR3 region: CASSLGGPQPQHF. CDR3 sequence (DNA): TGTGCCAGCAGTTTGGGAGGGCCTCAGCCCCAGCATTTT.

The chain couples TRBV19 to TRBJ1-2, with 10 bases matching TRBD1. Germline loops: CDR1 LNHDA, CDR2 SQIVND (reference sequence). The CDR3 covers 14 residues. The trim removed 5 bases at V and 4 bases at J, leaving 4 bases unmatched. CDR3 DNA sequence: TGTGCCAGTAGTTCGGGACAGGGGAGCTATGGCTACACCTTC. The encoded protein is CASSSGQGSYGYTF.

The rearrangement uses TRBV5-4 and TRBJ2-3; 9 bases line up with TRBD2. Germline CDR1 SGHNT, CDR2 YYREEE (reference sequence). This CDR3 region has 14 residues. The trim removed 0 bases at V and 12 bases at J, leaving 8 bases unmatched. The CDR3 nucleotides read TGTGCCAGCAGCTTGGATAGCGGGGGTCCCACTCAGTATTTT. The encoded protein is CASSLDSGGPTQYF.